The entry below gives a single T cell receptor (beta chain) sequence along with its context. Antigen specificity is unknown. J lost 0 bases, V lost 4 bases, and 7 bases had no gene match. Germline CDR1 SGHRS, CDR2 YFSETQ. This CDR3 spans 15 amino acids. The data derive from a study of cytomegalovirus exposure and HLA in healthy donors. Primers: 60 Vbeta forward and 13 Jbeta reverse. TCRdb keeps only in-frame clones here, not all; method: immunoSEQ multiplex PCR. The table includes about 140,000 clones, around 75% detected once. The study's findings and limits: The classifier reportedly diagnosed cytomegalovirus status with high sensitivity and specificity.

This TCR was recovered from a man aged 40-55 years in good health and CMV-seronegative. The V gene is TRBV5-1, the J gene TRBJ2-7; 7 nucleotides agree with TRBD1. The sequencing input was PBMCs. Here the CDR3 DNA reads TGCGCCAGCAGCCCCTCACGACAGGGCTCCTACGAGCAGTACTTC. This encodes CASSPSRQGSYEQYF. The full variable domain, rest sourced from reference TRBV5-1 and TRBJ2-7, is KAGVTQTPRYLIKTRGQQVTLSCSPISGHRSVSWYQQTPGQGLQFLFEYFSETQRNKGNFPGRFSGRQFSNSRSEMNVSTLELGDSALYLCASSPSRQGSYEQYFGPGTRLTVT.